The 4 T cell receptor beta chains listed next were all sequenced from one sample in a study of somatic mutations in cytotoxic T cells in rheumatoid arthritis. The data were produced by immunoSEQ multiplex PCR, yet TCRdb's version contains in-frame clones alone and is incomplete. The table records about 17,000 clones, 60% to 85% of them present only once. The sample consisted of CD8+ T cells sorted from blood. The receptors shown here come from an adult with rheumatoid arthritis.

This chain connects TRBV25-1 to TRBJ1-3, with D possibly TRBD1 on 5 matching bases. Trimming removed 8 bases from V and 2 bases from J, with 16 bases in between. CDR1 and CDR2 from the germline V gene are MGHDK and SYGVNS. The CDR3 covers 15 residues. CDR3 region: CASGSGLDTGNTIYF. In nucleotides, the CDR3 is TGTGCCAGCGGCTCGGGACTCGACACTGGAAACACCATATATTTT.

This rearrangement joins TRBV19 to TRBJ1-5; D is ambiguous. The CDR3 is 14 residues long. The germline gives CDR1 LNHDA, CDR2 SQIVND (reference sequence). V was clipped by 7 bases and J by 2 bases, with 12 bases between them. The DNA for the CDR3 is TGTGCCAGTACGGCCCTGTCGGGCAATCAGCCCCAGCATTTT. It encodes CASTALSGNQPQHF.

This clone was seen more than once but under ten times. This sequence joins TRBV7-6 and TRBJ2-1; the D gene could be TRBD1 or TRBD2 (6 bases each). Trimming removed 7 bases from V and 1 base from J, with 17 bases in between. Per the germline V gene, CDR1 is SGHVS and CDR2 is FNYEAQ. The CDR3 is 16 amino acids. CDR3 sequence: CASTPKPGASYNEQFF. The CDR3 DNA sequence: TGTGCCAGCACGCCCAAGCCGGGGGCGTCCTACAATGAGCAGTTCTTC.

The chain employs TRBV5-6 and TRBJ2-5; D not certain. The germline gives CDR1 SGHDT, CDR2 YYEEEE. V lost 4 bases and J lost 0, with 16 bases in between. The CDR3 runs to 16 residues. CDR3: CASSASETPYQETQYF. The CDR3 region has the DNA TGTGCCAGCAGCGCCTCCGAGACACCGTACCAAGAGACCCAGTACTTC. Drawing the rest from reference TRBV5-6 and TRBJ2-5, the complete variable domain is DAGVTQSPTHLIKTRGQQVTLRCSPKSGHDTVSWYQQALGQGPQFIFQYYEEEERQRGNFPDRFSGHQFPNYSSELNVNALLLGDSALYLCASSASETPYQETQYFGPGTRLLVL.